These T cell receptor beta chains were read from a single sample in a study of cytomegalovirus exposure and HLA in healthy donors. Profiling relied on immunoSEQ multiplex PCR, and the TCRdb table lists in-frame clones only, not all of them. The profile shows 150,000 to 200,000 clones, approximately 72% of them singletons. Sequenced material: PBMCs. The receptors originated from a human donor in good health. Each CDR3 is given with its conserved first and last residue. A D gene is named only where the DNA matches it firmly. Clone size is shown for a subset of rows, as once, few, many or a class of expanded clone.

v_call	d_call	j_call	clone_size	cdr3_aa	cdr3_nt
TRBV5-1	NA	TRBJ2-7	NA	CASSPVTAYEQYF	TGCGCCAGCAGCCCCGTGACAGCATACGAGCAGTACTTC
TRBV30	NA	TRBJ1-3	NA	CAWSVTTPFSGNTIYF	TGTGCCTGGAGTGTAACGACACCCTTCTCTGGAAACACCATATATTTT
TRBV15	TRBD2	TRBJ2-3	NA	CATSRDPGLAGVFTDTQYF	TGTGCCACCAGCAGAGATCCCGGACTAGCGGGGGTTTTCACAGATACGCAGTATTTT
TRBV21-1	NA	TRBJ1-6	few	CASNTELSYNSPLHF	TGTGCCAGCAATACAGAACTCTCCTATAATTCACCCCTCCACTTT
TRBV19	NA	TRBJ2-6	NA	CASRGPGANVLTF	TGTGCCAGTAGGGGGCCCGGGGCCAACGTCCTGACTTTC
TRBV11-3	NA	TRBJ1-1	few	CASSLATGMNTEAFF	TGTGCCAGCAGCTTAGCAACGGGGATGAACACTGAAGCTTTCTTT
TRBV27	NA	TRBJ2-3	few	CASSLRAGGDTQYF	TGTGCCAGCAGTTTGCGGGCAGGCGGAGATACGCAGTATTTT
TRBV5-6	NA	TRBJ2-1	NA	CASSYYNEQFF	TGTGCCAGCAGCTACTACAATGAGCAGTTCTTC
TRBV19	NA	TRBJ2-5	NA	CASMSGGYQETQYF	TGTGCCAGTATGTCAGGGGGGTACCAAGAGACCCAGTACTTC
TRBV2	NA	TRBJ1-1	NA	CASRTVRPEAFF	TGTGCCAGCAGGACAGTTAGACCTGAAGCTTTCTTT
TRBV6-1	NA	TRBJ2-7	NA	CASSELNSYEQYF	TGTGCCAGCAGTGAACTTAACAGCTACGAGCAGTACTTC
TRBV7-9	TRBD2	TRBJ2-3	NA	CAGGGDTDTQYF	TGTGCCGGGGGGGGAGACACAGATACGCAGTATTTT
TRBV5-6	NA	TRBJ1-4	NA	CASSRPGDEKLFF	TGTGCCAGCAGCCGACCGGGGGACGAAAAACTGTTTTTT
TRBV6-1	TRBD1	TRBJ1-1	NA	CASSDRTGGNTEAFF	TGTGCCAGCAGTGACCGGACAGGGGGAAACACTGAAGCTTTCTTT
TRBV5-1	TRBD1	TRBJ1-3	NA	CASSATGHSGNTIYF	TGCGCCAGCAGCGCGACAGGGCACTCTGGAAACACCATATATTTT
TRBV18	TRBD1	TRBJ1-5	NA	CASSTLGQGYQPQHF	TGTGCCAGCTCAACACTGGGACAGGGGTATCAGCCCCAGCATTTT